The next 22 T cell receptor beta chains were all read from a single sample in a study of regulatory T cells in long-lasting Graves disease. Both iRepertoire HTBI primers and Arm-PCR of CDR3 regions were used to build the TCR beta libraries. TCRdb re-derived calls from the multiplex PCR reads in MiXCR, one entry per CDR3 protein. The profile shows roughly 500,000 distinct CDR3 sequences, around 13% of them singletons. Time point here: newly diagnosed GD, antithyroid drugs for less than 3 months. PBMCs provided the RNA from which the TCR library was made. The same specimen was also included in a second study, on T cells in Graves' hyperthyroidism and ophthalmopathy.

The input for sequencing was peripheral blood mononuclear cells (PBMCs), taken at new diagnosis, from a patient treated with antithyroid drugs. All receptors derive from a woman in her twenties or thirties with Graves disease.

This clonotype showed up just once. This rearrangement joins TRBV28 to TRBJ2-7; a possible D gene is TRBD2 (6 bases). Germline CDR1 is MDHEN and CDR2 is SYDVKM. The length of the CDR3 is 14 residues. V lost 2 bases to trimming and J lost 6 bases, with 14 bases between them. Here the CDR3 reads CASSLTGVMPEQYF. The CDR3 DNA follows: TGTGCCAGCAGTTTAACGGGAGTTATGCCCGAGCAGTACTTC.

This clonotype has a count of ten or more. This chain joins TRBV19 and TRBJ1-1; D is undetermined. The germline gives CDR1 LNHDA, CDR2 SQIVND (reference sequence). V dropped 3 bases and J dropped 0 bases, with 11 bases sitting between them. The CDR3 is made up of 15 amino acids. Here the CDR3 DNA reads TGTGCCAGTAGTATGGACGGCAGACTGAACACTGAAGCTTTCTTT. Translating gives CASSMDGRLNTEAFF.

The rearrangement joins TRBV25-1 to TRBJ2-7, with D tentatively TRBD1 (5 bases). The V gene's germline CDR1 is MGHDK and CDR2 SYGVNS. The V end was cut by 2 bases, the J end by 6 bases, with 5 bases between. This CDR3 comprises 11 residues. CDR3: CASSERGEQYF. The CDR3 DNA reads as TGTGCCAGCAGTGAAAGGGGCGAGCAGTACTTC.

This clonotype was detected ten times or more. The rearrangement links TRBV11-2 to TRBJ2-7; 12 bases align to TRBD1. The length of the CDR3 is 16 residues. The ends lost 5 bases at V and 4 bases at J; junction bases unmatched: 9. Looked up from germline, CDR1 is SGHAT and CDR2 is FQNNGV. CDR3 protein: CASSAPGTGGMYEQYF. DNA of the CDR3: TGTGCCAGCAGCGCCCCCGGGACAGGGGGCATGTACGAGCAGTACTTC.

This chain links TRBV15 with TRBJ1-4, with 9 bases identical to TRBD1. Per germline, CDR1 LNHNV and CDR2 YYDKDF (reference sequence). This CDR3 is built from 16 residues. V trimming: 2 bases; J trimming: 5 bases; junction bases outside the gene matches: 6. For the CDR3, the DNA is TGTGCCACCAGCAGACTAACAGGGGGCGTAAATGAAAAACTGTTTTTT. It codes for CATSRLTGGVNEKLFF.

This chain links TRBV10-3 with TRBJ2-1; unclear D gene. Between the trimmed V and J ends, which lost 0 bases and 4 bases, there was a span of 10 bases. CDR3 length: 15 residues. Germline loops: CDR1 ENHRY, CDR2 SYGVKD. CDR3 in amino acids: CAISESASEYNEQFF. In DNA, the CDR3 is TGTGCCATCAGTGAGTCCGCGAGTGAGTACAATGAGCAGTTCTTC.

This clonotype was seen repeatedly, ten times or more. This sequence joins TRBV6-5 and TRBJ1-6; weak D call: TRBD1 (6 bases). Trimming left V 2 bases short and J 8 bases short, with 19 bases between. The germline CDR1 and CDR2 sequences are MNHEY and SVGAGI. The CDR3 length is 17 residues. The CDR3 bases are TGTGCCAGCAGTTACGCCTTCCGAGGAGGGGGGGATTCACCCCTCCACTTT. This sequence encodes CASSYAFRGGGDSPLHF.

This clonotype was seen ten or more times. This chain connects TRBV11-2 to TRBJ1-1; TRBD1 is a possible D gene (6 bases). V shed 3 bases and J shed 4 bases, with 12 bases lying between them. This CDR3 has 14 amino acids. CDR1 and CDR2 (germline): SGHAT, FQNNGV. The CDR3 DNA reads as TGTGCCAGCAGCTTTACACAGGGAAGCACTGAAGCTTTCTTT. It specifies CASSFTQGSTEAFF.

This clonotype came up many times. The chain recombines TRBV6-2 or TRBV6-3 with TRBJ2-1; 8 bases match TRBD2. Per the germline V gene, CDR1 is MNHEY and CDR2 is SVGEGT. The V segment lost 5 bases and the J segment 7 bases; nucleotides outside the gene matches: 13. This CDR3 spans 16 amino acids. CDR3 sequence (DNA): TGTGCCAGCAGTGAAACCGGGACTAGGTCGCTGAATGAGCAGTTCTTC. Translated, it gives CASSETGTRSLNEQFF.

The chain is built from TRBV4-2 and TRBJ2-7; no clear D. The ends were cut back, 0 bases at V and 3 bases at J, with 9 bases in the middle. The CDR3 consists of 14 residues. Germline loops: CDR1 LGHNA, CDR2 YNFKEQ. The CDR3 coding sequence is TGTGCCAGCAGCCAAGAACGTAGGGACTACGAGCAGTACTTC. Translated, it gives CASSQERRDYEQYF.

About this clonotype itself: This may be a read error, as it is one base from a much larger clone. V and J are TRBV19 and TRBJ2-1; 7 bases fit TRBD2. This CDR3 is 13 amino acids long. CDR1 LNHDA and CDR2 SQIVND come from the germline V gene (reference sequence). The V gene end was trimmed by 10 bases and the J gene end by 10 bases; junction bases not matched to a gene: 13. DNA for the CDR3: TGTGCCAATCACAAGCGGGGTCGCACGGAGCAGTTCTTC. Protein product: CANHKRGRTEQFF.

This clonotype has only a few counts. The J gene is TRBJ1-1, the V gene TRBV20-1; no definite D call. The V end lost 3 bases, the J end lost 4 bases, and 6 bases lay between the germline ends. This CDR3 region has 11 residues. Germline V CDR1 and CDR2: DFQATT, SNEGSKA (reference sequence). The CDR3 DNA reads TGCAGTGCTAGGTATTTCACTGAAGCTTTCTTT. This encodes CSARYFTEAFF.

This clonotype occurred many times. The rearrangement links TRBV18 to TRBJ2-5; possibly TRBD2 for D (6 bases). The J call could be wrong; TRBJ2-1 is a better fit for the DNA end. The germline V gene encodes CDR1 KGHSH and CDR2 LQKENI. The CDR3 runs 15 residues. CDR3 sequence (DNA): TGTGCCAGCTCATTCCGGGCTCAGGCGGGGAATGAGCAGTTCTTC. This translates into CASSFRAQAGNEQFF.

This chain connects TRBV7-9 to TRBJ1-1, with TRBD1 as a possible D gene (5 bases). This CDR3 has 13 amino acids. Germline assignment: CDR1 SEHNR and CDR2 FQNEAQ (reference sequence). V lost 8 bases and J 5 bases, leaving 15 bases between the germline ends. As DNA, the CDR3 is TGTGCCAGCGGGACCTCGACGGTGACTGAAGCTTTCTTT. This codes for CASGTSTVTEAFF.

This clonotype was observed many times. The chain uses TRBV24-1 and TRBJ1-5, with 9 bases matching TRBD1. The germline gives CDR1 KGHDR, CDR2 SFDVKD. After removal of 4 bases from V and 7 bases from J, the junction contained 10 bases not matched to a gene. The CDR3 runs 16 residues. CDR3 sequence reads: CATSDQSDRGGQPQHF. The CDR3 DNA sequence: TGTGCCACCAGTGACCAGTCGGACAGGGGTGGGCAGCCCCAGCATTTT.

V gene TRBV4-1 combines with J gene TRBJ1-4, with no clear D. Germline CDR1 MGHRA, CDR2 YSYEKL. CDR3 size: 13 residues. The V end lost 3 bases, the J end lost 8 bases, and 10 bases lay between the germline ends. CDR3 amino acids: CASSHGYDEKLFF. The CDR3 coding sequence is TGCGCCAGCAGCCACGGGTATGACGAAAAACTGTTTTTT.

Ten or more counts support this clonotype. This chain joins TRBV12-3 or TRBV12-4 and TRBJ2-1; maybe TRBD1 (6 bases). The V end was cut by 1 base, the J end by 10 bases, with 14 bases between. CDR3 size: 14 residues. CDR3 in amino acids: CASSLEPGHQEQFF. The DNA of the CDR3 is TGTGCCAGCAGTTTAGAACCGGGACATCAGGAGCAGTTCTTC.

This clonotype has ten or more counts. This rearrangement joins TRBV27 to TRBJ2-3; the match to TRBD2 covers 8 bases. The germline V gene encodes CDR1 MNHEY and CDR2 SMNVEV (reference sequence). CDR3 length: 15 amino acids. V shed 5 bases and J 5 bases; nucleotides not matched to a gene: 9. The DNA for the CDR3 is TGTGCCAGCAGTCCATACCCGGGAGGGGTAGATACGCAGTATTTT. It encodes CASSPYPGGVDTQYF.

This clonotype has at least ten counts. The chain joins TRBV18 to TRBJ1-1, with D possibly being TRBD1 (5 bases). CDR1 and CDR2 from the germline V gene are KGHSH and LQKENI. V was pared by 6 bases and J by 5 bases, with 16 bases between. This CDR3 spans 14 amino acids. The CDR3 sequence: CASSPGSGGTEAFF. The CDR3 nucleotides are TGTGCCAGCTCTCCGGGTTCCGGGGGAACTGAAGCTTTCTTT.

This clonotype was seen just once. It may be a read error: a sequence one base away is much more abundant. The J gene is TRBJ2-1, the V gene TRBV28; weak D call: TRBD1 (5 bases). The CDR3 contains 15 residues. V was clipped by 5 bases and J by 6 bases, with 17 bases between them. The germline CDR1 and CDR2 sequences are MDHEN and SYDVKM. In DNA, the CDR3 is TGTGCCAGCAGTATCCACATAGGGGAACGCAATGAGCAGTTCTTC. Translation: CASSIHIGERNEQFF.

This clonotype was seen only a few times. This chain connects TRBV19 to TRBJ1-1; 7 positions agree with TRBD1. The junction had 9 bases not matched to a gene; V was cut back by 9 bases and J by 5 bases. Germline V gene lookup returns CDR1 LNHDA and CDR2 SQIVND (reference sequence). The CDR3 runs to 13 residues. CDR3 DNA sequence: TGTGCCAGCACAGGGGAAGATACGACTGAAGCTTTCTTT. Amino acids: CASTGEDTTEAFF.

This clonotype was counted many times. The gene calls are TRBV18 and TRBJ1-5, with 7 positions matching TRBD1. This CDR3 has 14 amino acids. Germline assignment: CDR1 KGHSH and CDR2 LQKENI. J gave up 7 bases and V 3 bases, and 6 bases lay outside the gene matches. This chain's CDR3 is CASSPDRVRQPQHF. CDR3 nucleotides: TGTGCCAGCTCACCCGACAGGGTACGGCAGCCCCAGCATTTT.